These 8 T cell receptor beta chains were sequenced from one sample in a study of OX40 agonist ivuxolimab in advanced cancers. Produced via immunoSEQ multiplex PCR; TCRdb's table is partial and in-frame only. The sample records approximately 78,000 clones, more than 70% being singletons. The sample in question was CD4+ or CD8+ T cells sorted from blood, obtained in a trial of the OX40 agonist ivuxolimab. The receptors stem from an adult with an advanced solid tumor such as melanoma, head and neck, liver or kidney cancer.

The chain joins TRBV18 to TRBJ2-3, with D possibly being TRBD2 (6 bases). The CDR3 sequence is 14 residues long. Trimming removed 2 bases at V and 5 bases at J, with 11 bases between. Germline values: CDR1 KGHSH, CDR2 LQKENI. The CDR3 sequence: CASSPSGERDTQYF. CDR3 sequence (DNA): TGTGCCAGCTCACCATCGGGAGAAAGAGATACGCAGTATTTT.

CDR3 residues: CASSPRQFSTEAFF. CDR3 DNA: TGTGCCAGCAGCCCCCGACAATTTAGCACTGAAGCTTTCTTT. The chain is built from TRBV9 and TRBJ1-1, with D uncertain. V gave up 4 bases and J gave up 4 bases, with 14 bases separating them. The germline V gene has CDR1 SGDLS and CDR2 YYNGEE. This CDR3 region has 14 residues.

V gene TRBV5-1 combines with J gene TRBJ1-5, with D possibly matching TRBD1 (5 bases). The CDR3 extends over 15 amino acids. V was trimmed by 3 bases and J by 5 bases, leaving 15 bases between them. The germline CDR1 and CDR2 sequences are SGHRS and YFSETQ. The CDR3 nucleotides are TGCGCCAGCAGCTCCGGCCCCGACAGTTATCAGCCCCAGCATTTT. Residues: CASSSGPDSYQPQHF.

CDR3 sequence reads: CASSQAAYSGNTIYF. The CDR3 bases are TGCGCCAGCAGCCAAGCCGCGTACTCTGGAAACACCATATATTTT. V gene TRBV4-3 combines with J gene TRBJ1-3; D gene uncertain. Between the trimmed V and J ends, which lost 1 base and 0 bases, there was a span of 7 bases. Per the germline V gene, CDR1 is LGHNA and CDR2 is YSLEER. This CDR3 has 15 residues.

V and J are TRBV5-5 and TRBJ1-2; 11 bases fit TRBD1. The CDR3 loop spans 15 amino acids. The V and J ends lost 1 base and 4 bases, in that order; junction bases with no gene match: 3. Germline CDR1 is SGHKS and CDR2 is YYEKEE (reference sequence). Here the CDR3 reads CASSLQGQGAYGYTF. Written as DNA, the CDR3 is TGTGCCAGCAGCTTGCAAGGACAGGGGGCCTATGGCTACACCTTC.

The rearrangement links TRBV10-2 to TRBJ1-1; unclear D gene. CDR1 WSHSY and CDR2 SAAADI come from the germline V gene. The CDR3 is made up of 15 amino acids. Trimming took off 6 bases at V and 1 base at J, with 15 bases between the two ends. The CDR3 region has the DNA TGCGCCAGCAGAGCGTACAGCCAACGGAACACTGAAGCTTTCTTT. It specifies CASRAYSQRNTEAFF.

The chain has TRBV6-6 and TRBJ2-1; D is ambiguous. Germline V gene sequence: CDR1 MNHNY, CDR2 SVGAGI (reference sequence). The CDR3 is 13 amino acids. V was trimmed by 4 bases and J by 8 bases, leaving 12 bases between them. The CDR3 region has the DNA TGTGCCAGCAGTTTTAGGTTCAGCGATGAGCAGTTCTTC. Its protein product is CASSFRFSDEQFF.

This clone was picked up a small number of times. J is TRBJ2-1 and V is TRBV19, with 8 bases aligning to TRBD1. Germline loops: CDR1 LNHDA, CDR2 SQIVND (reference sequence). CDR3 size: 14 residues. Trimming at V came to 10 bases and at J to 10 bases, leaving 15 bases not matched to a gene. The CDR3 DNA sequence: TGTGCCACCCGGGACAGGCCTTCCTCGGGGGAGCAGTTCTTC. Its translation: CATRDRPSSGEQFF.